The present entry profiles one TCR beta chain with its context. Germline is not matched at one junction end, which may reflect a read error. This record comes from a study of blood T cell repertoires in COVID-19. The germline gives CDR1 SSHAT, CDR2 FNYEAQ (reference sequence). CDR3 length equals 14 residues. The assay was immunoSEQ multiplex PCR, and TCRdb's table has in-frame clones only and misses some. This table has 350,000 or so clones, around 87% appearing once. This TCR was recovered from a man younger than 30 with active or convalescent COVID-19. The sequenced material came from peripheral blood. The V and J genes are TRBV7-7 and TRBJ2-3, with D maybe TRBD2 (5 bases). The DNA of the CDR3 is TGTGCTAGCAGCTTAAAACGGGGTACAGATACGCAGTATTTT. Translation gives CASSLKRGTDTQYF.